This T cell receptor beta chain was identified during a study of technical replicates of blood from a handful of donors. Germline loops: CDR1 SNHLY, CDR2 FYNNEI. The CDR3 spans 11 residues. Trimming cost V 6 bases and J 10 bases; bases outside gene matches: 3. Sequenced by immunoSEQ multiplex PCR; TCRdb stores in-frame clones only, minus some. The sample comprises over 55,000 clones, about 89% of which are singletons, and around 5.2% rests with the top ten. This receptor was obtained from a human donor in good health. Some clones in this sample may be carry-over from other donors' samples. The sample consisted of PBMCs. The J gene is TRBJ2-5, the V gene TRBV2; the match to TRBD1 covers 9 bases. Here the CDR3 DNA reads TGTGCCAGCAGGCGGACAGGGGACCAGTACTTC. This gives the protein CASRRTGDQYF.